A single sample is the source of the 31 T cell receptor beta chains below, sequenced in a study of CD8+ T cells in alopecia areata. Sorting of pooled cutaneous lymph node cells used CD4, CD8alpha, NKG2D, NKG2ACE and other markers. Extracted RNA was reverse transcribed into cDNA, the sequencing template. Only in-frame clones appear in the TCRdb table, and some are missing; sequencing was by immunoSEQ multiplex PCR. The sample shows more than 250,000 clones, no singletons; the ten largest hold 1.2%. Sequenced sample: CD4+ T cells sorted from a lymph node. The origin of the receptors is a C3H/HeJ mouse with alopecia areata. As its MHC haplotype, the strain has H2-k.

This clone was counted a few times. Mouse gene names apply. Other nucleotide sequences from this sample produce the same CDR3. CDR3 DNA (partial): TGTGCCAGCAGGGACAGAAATAGTGCAGAA. Its protein is CASRDRNSAE. The entire CDR3 protein reads CASRDRNSAETLYF. The genes are TRBV19 and TRBJ2-3; possibly TRBD1 for D (6 bases). Read sequence stops 4 residues before the CDR3 end, and the germline J gene provides the missing end. The ends were cut back, 5 bases at V and 0 bases at J, with 10 bases in the middle. The CDR3 consists of 14 residues. CDR1 FNHDT and CDR2 SITEND come from the germline V gene (reference sequence).

This clone came up a few times. These gene names are mouse names. The read ends 4 residues early relative to the CDR3; the germline J gene fills the gap. The chain employs TRBV13-1 and TRBJ2-3; D may be TRBD1 (6 bases). V lost 3 bases to trimming and J lost 0 bases, with 8 bases between them. This CDR3 has 14 amino acids. Germline V gene sequence: CDR1 NSHNY, CDR2 SYGAGN. The sequenced part of the CDR3 DNA is TGTGCCAGCAGTGCCAGGGGAAGTGCAGAA. Protein product: CASSARGSAE. The CDR3 in its entirety is CASSARGSAETLYF.

A few counts support this clone. Genes and germline come from the mouse. Sequencing ends 4 residues short of the CDR3 end; the germline J gene provides the rest. This chain joins TRBV13-3 and TRBJ2-1; possibly TRBD2 for D (7 bases). Germline CDR1 reads NNHDY; CDR2 reads SYVADS. The length of the CDR3 is 13 residues. Trimming took off 6 bases at V and 5 bases at J, with 12 bases between the two ends. The CDR3 bases that were read are TGTGCCAGCAATAGGGGGGCGGATGCT. Translation: CASNRGADA. The whole CDR3 protein is CASNRGADAEQFF.

As for this clone: Genes and germline are mouse. The read finishes 4 residues shy of the CDR3 end, and the germline J gene is used to complete it. Within the sample, other DNA sequences also encode this same CDR3. The chain joins TRBV13-3 to TRBJ2-7; 8 bases are a match to TRBD2. This CDR3 contains 13 residues. In germline, CDR1 is NNHDY, CDR2 SYVADS. CDR3 DNA, as far as it was read: TGTGCCAGCAGTGATTCTGGGGGGTAT. Its protein is CASSDSGGY. The CDR3 as a whole reads CASSDSGGYEQYF.

Remarks on this clone: Genes and germline are mouse. The read terminates 4 residues before the CDR3 end, so the remaining end is supplied by the germline J gene. The chain carries TRBV19 and TRBJ1-1; 12 nucleotides match TRBD1. V was pared by 5 bases and J by 1 base, with 6 bases of the junction left unmatched. Looked up from germline, CDR1 is FNHDT and CDR2 is SITEND (reference sequence). The CDR3 consists of 16 residues. CDR3 sequence: CASSTGTGGANTEVFF. Incomplete CDR3 DNA: TGTGCCAGCAGCACCGGGACAGGGGGCGCGAACACA. The full variable domain, completed using reference TRBV19 and TRBJ1-1, is GGIITQTPKFLIGQEGQKLTLKCQQNFNHDTMYWYRQDSGKGLRLIYYSITENDLQKGDLSEGYDASREKKSSFSLTVTSAQKNEMAVFLCASSTGTGGANTEVFFGKGTRLTVV.

This clone appeared a few times. Gene names and germline refer to mouse. Read data end 4 residues before the CDR3 end; the end is taken from the germline J gene. The chain links TRBV5 to TRBJ2-5; 9 bases match TRBD2. The CDR3 is made up of 16 amino acids. V was pared by 2 bases and J by 1 base, with 4 bases of the junction left unmatched. Germline V gene sequence: CDR1 LGHNA, CDR2 YNLKQL (reference sequence). This CDR3 reads CASSQLLGGYQDTQYF. The covered CDR3 bases are TGTGCCAGCAGCCAATTACTGGGGGGCTACCAAGAC.

This clone was counted a few times. Gene names and germline match the mouse. The CDR3 here is CTCSADLQGSTEVFF. CDR3 bases read: TGCACCTGCAGTGCAGATCTACAGGGGAGCACA. The chain is built from TRBV1 and TRBJ1-1; 7 nucleotides line up with TRBD1. From the germline J gene comes the end of the CDR3, since the read stops 4 residues before it. V lost 0 bases, J lost 4 bases, and 5 bases stayed unmatched. Germline V CDR1 and CDR2: NSQYPW, LRSPGD (reference sequence). CDR3 length: 15 amino acids.

This clone was seen only a few times. Gene names follow the mouse nomenclature. The observed sequence ends 4 residues before the CDR3 terminus, with the missing tail filled in from the germline J gene. The chain uses TRBV1 and TRBJ2-3, with TRBD1 matching 11 bases. The germline V gene has CDR1 NSQYPW and CDR2 LRSPGD (reference sequence). The CDR3 runs to 16 residues. The covered CDR3 bases are TGCACCTGCAGTGCAGGGACAGGGGGCGGGGGAGAA. This sequence encodes CTCSAGTGGGGE. The complete CDR3 protein is CTCSAGTGGGGETLYF.

This clone was seen at least ten times. The germline and genes are mouse ones. The DNA ends 4 residues before the CDR3 does, and the rest of the CDR3 is filled in from the germline J gene. The chain recombines TRBV17 with TRBJ2-3; D might be TRBD1 (5 bases). The CDR3 sequence is 13 residues long. Between the trimmed V and J ends, which lost 3 bases and 3 bases, there was a span of 7 bases. Germline V gives CDR1 MNHDT, CDR2 YYDKIL. The CDR3 DNA, read in part, is TGTGCTAGCAGTAGGGAGGGGGCAGAA. Encoded protein: CASSREGAE. The entire CDR3 protein reads CASSREGAETLYF.

In this sample, this clone turned up a few times. Gene names refer to mouse genes. The DNA ends 4 residues before the CDR3 does, and the rest of the CDR3 is filled in from the germline J gene. This chain joins TRBV13-3 and TRBJ2-3; TRBD1 matches at 12 bases. V lost 6 bases, J lost 1 base, and 3 bases stayed unmatched. The CDR3 length is 15 residues. Germline V gene sequence: CDR1 NNHDY, CDR2 SYVADS. The covered CDR3 bases are TGTGCCAGCACCGGGACAGGGGGCGGTGCAGAA. It codes for CASTGTGGGAE. The full CDR3 reads CASTGTGGGAETLYF.

A remark on this clone: Gene names are mouse gene names. The read falls 3 residues short of the CDR3 end, and the missing part is taken from the germline J gene. V and J are TRBV17 and TRBJ1-6, with a possible D match to TRBD1 (5 bases). TRBJ1-6 is reported as an ORF; its role is uncertain. V lost 2 bases and J lost 5, with 7 bases in between. The CDR3 spans 14 residues. CDR1 and CDR2 (germline): MNHDT, YYDKIL. Partial CDR3 DNA: TGTGCTAGCAGTAGAAACAGGAATAATTCGCCC. Translation: CASSRNRNNSP. The entire CDR3 protein reads CASSRNRNNSPLYF.

Comments on this clone: The gene names given are mouse names. The read ends 4 residues early relative to the CDR3; the germline J gene fills the gap. This chain uses TRBV3 with TRBJ2-1; tentatively, D is TRBD1 (6 bases). Germline V gives CDR1 SNHLY, CDR2 FYNGKV (reference sequence). This CDR3 has 14 amino acids. V lost 1 base, J lost 3 bases, and 7 bases lay in between. The sequenced CDR3 bases are TGTGCCAGCAGCTTAGAAGGGGGCTATGCT. Translation: CASSLEGGYA. The whole CDR3 protein is CASSLEGGYAEQFF.

This clone was observed a few times. Mouse gene names apply. With the read ending 3 residues before the CDR3 end, the germline J gene is used to fill in that end. V gene TRBV2 combines with J gene TRBJ1-6, with no clear D. TRBJ1-6 is annotated as an ORF whose role is uncertain. This CDR3 contains 15 residues. Trimming removed 0 bases from V and 4 bases from J, with 7 bases in between. Germline CDR1 is LGHNA and CDR2 is YSYQKL. Here the CDR3 reads CASSQERQYNSPLYF. Partial CDR3 DNA: TGTGCCAGCAGCCAAGAAAGACAATATAATTCGCCC.

This clone occurred a few times. Germline and genes here are mouse. The CDR3 end is not reached by the read, which stops 4 residues before it; the germline J gene fills it in. The chain recombines TRBV13-1 with TRBJ2-1; TRBD2 matches 11 bases. Germline values: CDR1 NSHNY, CDR2 SYGAGN. The CDR3 runs 17 residues. J lost 1 base, V lost 0 bases, and 3 bases had no gene match. The covered CDR3 bases are TGTGCCAGCAGTGATGCGTGGGACTGGGGGAACTATGCT. This sequence encodes CASSDAWDWGNYA. The whole CDR3 is CASSDAWDWGNYAEQFF.

This clone was seen only a few times. Gene names refer to mouse genes. The CDR3 extends 4 residues past the end of the read, so its final part is completed from the germline J gene. This chain connects TRBV1 to TRBJ2-5; 7 bases line up with TRBD1. The CDR3 is made up of 15 amino acids. The J segment lost 3 bases and the V segment lost 3 bases, leaving 6 bases of the junction unmatched. CDR1 and CDR2 from the germline V gene are NSQYPW and LRSPGD (reference sequence). CDR3 DNA, as far as it was read: TGCACCTGCAGTGCTCCACAGGGGAGGCAAGAC. Amino acid sequence: CTCSAPQGRQD. The entire CDR3 reads CTCSAPQGRQDTQYF.

This clone was counted a few times. The gene names here belong to mouse. Sequencing ends 4 residues short of the CDR3 end; the germline J gene provides the rest. This chain connects TRBV31 to TRBJ2-3; 12 bases are shared with TRBD1. The CDR3 runs to 16 residues. V shed 4 bases and J 1 base; nucleotides not matched to a gene: 6. The V gene's germline CDR1 is GKSSPN and CDR2 SITVG. The CDR3 region is CAWTAGTGGGAETLYF. CDR3 bases read: TGTGCCTGGACCGCCGGGACAGGGGGCGGTGCAGAA. The full variable domain, its missing parts supplied by reference TRBV31 and TRBJ2-3, is AQTIHQWPVAEIKAVGSPLSLGCTIKGKSSPNLYWYWQATGGTLQQLFYSITVGQVESVVQLNLSASRPKDDQFILSTEKLLLSHSGFYLCAWTAGTGGGAETLYFGSGTRLTVL.

There are a few counts of this clone. The germline and genes are mouse ones. The read falls 4 residues short of the CDR3 end, and the missing part is taken from the germline J gene. Other DNA sequences in this sample translate to the same CDR3. J is TRBJ1-1 and V is TRBV17; D gene unclear. Germline V gives CDR1 MNHDT, CDR2 YYDKIL. The CDR3 is 11 residues long. V was pared by 6 bases and J by 1 base, with 3 bases between. The sequenced CDR3 bases are TGTGCTAGCAGACAAAACACA. Amino acids: CASRQNT. The entire CDR3 protein reads CASRQNTEVFF.

About this clone: Germline and genes: mouse. From the germline J gene comes the end of the CDR3, since the read stops 4 residues before it. This chain uses TRBV17 with TRBJ2-7; 7 bases line up with TRBD1. The CDR3 spans 15 residues. Germline lookup yields CDR1 MNHDT and CDR2 YYDKIL. CDR3 in amino acids: CASSRDHAGQYEQYF. The CDR3 bases that were read are TGTGCTAGCAGTAGAGATCATGCGGGACAGTAT.

In regard to this clone: Gene names are mouse gene names. The read is 4 residues too short to cover the CDR3 end, so that end is filled in from the germline J gene. The rearrangement joins TRBV13-1 to TRBJ1-2; perhaps TRBD1 as D (6 bases). Germline V gene sequence: CDR1 NSHNY, CDR2 SYGAGN. Trimming pared 3 bases from V and 4 bases from J, leaving 13 bases between. The CDR3 is made up of 14 amino acids. The CDR3 spells CASSGTVQGSDYTF. Incomplete CDR3 DNA: TGTGCCAGCAGTGGGACAGTCCAGGGCTCC.

This clone has just a few counts. Mouse gene names apply. CDR3 residues: CASSDHQGGAETLYF. Partial CDR3 DNA: TGTGCCAGCAGCGACCATCAGGGAGGTGCAGAA. The gene calls are TRBV19 and TRBJ2-3, with a weak D call TRBD1 (5 bases). The read ends 4 residues before the CDR3 terminus; that terminus is restored from the germline J gene. From germline, CDR1 is FNHDT and CDR2 SITEND (reference sequence). V lost 5 bases and J 1 base, leaving 14 bases between the germline ends. This CDR3 spans 15 amino acids. Using reference TRBV19 and TRBJ2-3 for the parts outside the CDR3, the full variable domain is GGIITQTPKFLIGQEGQKLTLKCQQNFNHDTMYWYRQDSGKGLRLIYYSITENDLQKGDLSEGYDASREKKSSFSLTVTSAQKNEMAVFLCASSDHQGGAETLYFGSGTRLTVL.

In the case of this clone: The gene names here belong to mouse. The CDR3 end falls 3 residues outside the read, so it is completed with the germline J gene. The chain uses TRBV1 and TRBJ1-6; TRBD1 aligns across 9 bases. TRBJ1-6 counts as an open reading frame of uncertain function. Germline values: CDR1 NSQYPW, CDR2 LRSPGD (reference sequence). CDR3 length: 15 residues. V was clipped by 1 base and J by 9 bases; unmatched bases: 4. CDR3 bases read: TGCACCTGCAGTGCAGGGACAGGGGTGATTTCGCCC. Protein sequence: CTCSAGTGVISP. The CDR3 in its entirety is CTCSAGTGVISPLYF.

This clone was seen a handful of times. The listed genes are named as in mouse. The read comes to an end 4 residues before the CDR3 does, leaving the germline J gene to fill in the end. The chain is built from TRBV13-1 and TRBJ2-2, with TRBD2 matching 10 bases. The length of the CDR3 is 13 residues. V was pared by 6 bases and J by 6 bases, with 2 bases of the junction left unmatched. Germline loops: CDR1 NSHNY, CDR2 SYGAGN. Here the CDR3 reads CASTDWGAGQLYF. The part of the CDR3 DNA that was read is TGTGCCAGCACTGACTGGGGGGCCGGG.

About this clone: Mouse gene names apply. The sample has other DNA sequences that encode this CDR3 too. The sequenced part of the CDR3 DNA is TGTGCCTGGAGTCTAGGGACAGAAAAC. Residues: CAWSLGTEN. The CDR3 as a whole reads CAWSLGTENTLYF. The chain is built from TRBV31 and TRBJ2-4; 7 bases are a match to TRBD1. The CDR3 end lies 4 residues beyond the end of the read and is filled in from the germline J gene. From germline, CDR1 is GKSSPN and CDR2 SITVG. This CDR3 has 13 residues.

This clone has just a few counts. The gene symbols are mouse symbols. The read is 4 residues too short to cover the CDR3 end, so that end is filled in from the germline J gene. V is TRBV13-2 and J is TRBJ2-7; 10 bases align to TRBD2. Germline CDR1 is NNHNN and CDR2 is SYGAGS (reference sequence). The CDR3 extends over 15 amino acids. The CDR3: CASGDADWGAYEQYF. The DNA read from the CDR3 is TGTGCCAGCGGTGATGCAGACTGGGGGGCGTAT.

This clone was counted only a few times. The gene symbols are mouse symbols. The sequence runs out 4 residues before the end of the CDR3; the remainder is reconstructed from the germline J gene. The chain recombines TRBV13-2 with TRBJ2-1; 10 bases match TRBD1. The J segment lost 2 bases and the V segment lost 3 bases, leaving 2 bases of the junction unmatched. The CDR3 consists of 15 residues. Germline V gene sequence: CDR1 NNHNN, CDR2 SYGAGS (reference sequence). CDR3 loop: CASGGGTGDYAEQFF. The sequenced part of the CDR3 DNA is TGTGCCAGCGGTGGTGGGACAGGGGACTATGCT.

This clone was seen a handful of times. These gene names are mouse names. The read finishes 4 residues shy of the CDR3 end, and the germline J gene is used to complete it. The sample has other DNA sequences that encode this CDR3 too. V is TRBV31 and J is TRBJ1-2; D is unclear. The CDR3 totals 12 residues. Germline CDR1 and CDR2: GKSSPN and SITVG. Trimming removed 0 bases at V and 0 bases at J, with 2 bases between. CDR3 residues: CAWSLTNSDYTF. Partial CDR3 DNA: TGTGCCTGGAGTCTGACAAACTCC.

In the case of this clone: Gene names refer to mouse genes. The missing CDR3 end, 4 residues past where the read stops, is filled in from the germline J gene. The V call is TRBV19, the J call TRBJ2-7, with D possibly matching TRBD1 (6 bases). Germline CDR1 and CDR2: FNHDT and SITEND (reference sequence). The CDR3 loop spans 14 amino acids. CDR3 region: CASSIRDKKYEQYF. The CDR3 DNA, read in part, is TGTGCCAGCAGTATAAGGGACAAAAAATAT. The full variable domain, completed using reference TRBV19 and TRBJ2-7, is GGIITQTPKFLIGQEGQKLTLKCQQNFNHDTMYWYRQDSGKGLRLIYYSITENDLQKGDLSEGYDASREKKSSFSLTVTSAQKNEMAVFLCASSIRDKKYEQYFGPGTRLTVL.

Worth noting for this clone: The gene names given are mouse names. Coverage ceases 4 residues before the CDR3 finishes, and the germline J gene fills in the end. V and J are TRBV3 and TRBJ2-5; 11 positions agree with TRBD2. The CDR3 runs 17 residues. The V gene's germline CDR1 is SNHLY and CDR2 FYNGKV (reference sequence). The CDR3 sequence is CASSSEGLGERGDTQYF. The part of the CDR3 DNA that was read is TGTGCCAGCAGCTCGGAGGGACTGGGGGAAAGAGGAGAC.

A few counts support this clone. Genes and germline are mouse. The missing CDR3 end, 4 residues past where the read stops, is filled in from the germline J gene. The V call is TRBV13-2, the J call TRBJ1-2; 7 bases agree with TRBD1. CDR3 length equals 14 residues. The V gene end was trimmed by 1 base and the J gene end by 3 bases; junction bases not matched to a gene: 3. Germline V CDR1 and CDR2: NNHNN, SYGAGS (reference sequence). Incomplete CDR3 DNA: TGTGCCAGCGGTGATCCGACAGGGTACTCC. This translates into CASGDPTGYS. The entire CDR3 sequence reads CASGDPTGYSDYTF.

This clone came up a few times. Here the gene names and germline are mouse. The read finishes 3 residues shy of the CDR3 end, and the germline J gene is used to complete it. J is TRBJ1-6 and V is TRBV19; possible D gene TRBD1, 5 bases. TRBJ1-6 is noted as an ORF with a role that remains uncertain. In germline, CDR1 is FNHDT, CDR2 SITEND (reference sequence). CDR3 length equals 15 residues. Trimming removed 4 bases at V and 1 base at J, with 9 bases between. CDR3 bases read: TGTGCCAGCAGTTCCGACAGATCCTATAATTCGCCC. Translating gives CASSSDRSYNSP. The entire CDR3 sequence reads CASSSDRSYNSPLYF.

Comment on this clone: Here the gene names and germline are mouse. The CDR3 end lies 4 residues beyond the end of the read and is filled in from the germline J gene. This rearrangement joins TRBV19 to TRBJ1-2; 8 bases line up with TRBD1. CDR1 and CDR2 (germline): FNHDT, SITEND (reference sequence). This CDR3 contains 13 residues. The CDR3 reads CASSIGRGRDYTF. The part of the CDR3 DNA that was read is TGTGCCAGCAGTATTGGCAGGGGGCGC.